The TCR beta chain described here comes from a study of T-cell reconstitution after alpha-beta-depleted transplantation in children (dated by TCRdb to about 2016). Notes on the research overall: Using TCR repertoire profiling, the study followed T-cell immune reconstitution in a quantitative way in children after TCRalphabeta/CD19-depleted allogeneic hematopoietic cell transplantation. What the research found in general, with its limitations: Hyperexpanded clone frequencies declined over subsequent months; after one year, T-cell counts and TCRbeta diversity were mostly attributed to newly produced T cells. About two months after transplant, the apparently early recovery of alphabetaT-cell counts reportedly depended on just several hundred clones that had expanded rapidly and came from non-depleted graft cells. The high TCRbeta diversity at day 60 in some patients was ascribed to recipient T cells and intrathymic progenitors that had survived conditioning.

Libraries came from PCR. Sequencing relied on an Illumina HiSeq 2500. To normalize quantification of the TCRbeta repertoire, the TCR libraries were built with molecular barcoding that relied on unique molecular identifiers. The public reads were reanalyzed by TCRdb: fastp trimming at Q25, MiXCR alignment, in-frame beta chains only. Identical CDR3 protein sequences are pooled into one entry, listed with their most common genes and DNA. Within this sample are 500,000 to 650,000 distinct CDR3 sequences, with 11% of them counted one time only. In total, the top ten clones hold about 14% of the sample. In light of the paper, this sample's treatment or condition label describes: allogeneic hematopoietic cell transplantation with graft depleted of TCRalphabeta T cells and CD19 B cells. TCRalphabeta/CD19-depleted allogeneic hematopoietic cell grafts were given to the transplant recipients, all of whom were children.

This clonotype has only a few counts. Its antigen target is currently unknown. Within one base of it there is no much larger clone, and no base qualities were kept. Trimming costs V 4 bases and J 0 bases, and their ends lie 10 bases apart. Spanning cysteine to phenylalanine, the CDR3 consists of 15 amino acids. Only the CDR3 portion is preserved as DNA: 45 bases, with reading frame beginning at the first base. The clonotype was recovered from a female patient aged 2 to 10 who had a stem cell transplant for aplastic anemia, so the T cells may come from the graft donor. The sequence is built from TRBV12-3 or TRBV12-4 and TRBJ2-1; the D gene remains uncertain. Specimen: PBMCs, mostly from graft donor cells, collected 180 days after TCRalphabeta/CD19-depleted stem cell transplant. The CDR3 reads CASSSLSSSYNEQFF. The nucleotides read TGTGCCAGCAGTTCCTTAAGCAGCTCCTACAATGAGCAGTTCTTC.